The T cell receptor (beta chain) under discussion was sequenced for a study of CD8 T cells in Susac syndrome. Reverse transcription used roughly 0.45 to 1 ug RNA and random hexamers. TCRdb used MiXCR to reprocess the immunoSEQ multiplex PCR reads, holding one entry per CDR3 protein. Of around 200,000 distinct CDR3 sequences in the sample, roughly 94% were seen once. V lost 10 bases and J 3 bases, leaving 17 bases between the germline ends. The CDR3 covers 14 residues. CDR1 is MDHEN and CDR2 is SYDVKM in the germline V gene. This chain connects TRBV28 to TRBJ2-3, with D tentatively TRBD1 or TRBD2 (6 bases each). The specimen was CD4+ T cells from PBMCs. This clonotype was obtained from a human donor in good health. The CDR3 DNA sequence: TGTGCCATCGTCGAGGGGGGCAAAACAGATACGCAGTATTTT. Translating gives CAIVEGGKTDTQYF.